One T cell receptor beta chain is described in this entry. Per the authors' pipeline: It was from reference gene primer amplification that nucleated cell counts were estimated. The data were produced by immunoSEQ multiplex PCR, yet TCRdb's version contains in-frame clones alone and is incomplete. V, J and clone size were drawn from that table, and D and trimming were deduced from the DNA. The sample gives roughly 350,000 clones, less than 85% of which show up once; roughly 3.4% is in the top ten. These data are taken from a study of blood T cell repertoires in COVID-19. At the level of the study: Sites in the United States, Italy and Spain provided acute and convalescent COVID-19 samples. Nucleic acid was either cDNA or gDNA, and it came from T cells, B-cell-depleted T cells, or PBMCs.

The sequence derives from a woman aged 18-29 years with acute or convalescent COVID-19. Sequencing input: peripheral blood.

CDR3 DNA sequence: TGCAGCGTTGAAAGGAACACAGGGGAAGGCTACACCTTC. This codes for CSVERNTGEGYTF. V usage is TRBV29-1 and J usage is TRBJ1-2, with TRBD1 identical over 7 bases. The CDR3 runs 13 residues. Unmatched junction bases numbered 8, after V lost 2 bases and J lost 8 bases. Germline values: CDR1 SQVTM, CDR2 ANQGSEA.